This TCR beta chain was captured by sequencing in a study of T-cell memory formation after mild COVID-19. Across the whole study: Clusters were largely donor specific.

The CDR3 runs 12 residues. The germline V gene has CDR1 GTSNPN and CDR2 SVGIG (reference sequence). V trimming: 2 bases; J trimming: 7 bases; junction bases outside the gene matches: 3. TCRdb reanalysed the 5' RACE reads using MiXCR and keeps one entry per CDR3 protein. The sample records 400,000 or so distinct CDR3 sequences, 20% being singletons. Sequencing used PBMCs or a T cell subset sorted from them (not recorded which). The origin of this receptor is an adult woman who had mild COVID-19 (a few samples of this study predate the infection). Cell type and time point are not known. The chain recombines TRBV30 with TRBJ2-3; 7 bases are shared with TRBD1. This CDR3 reads CAWSQQGNTQYF. The CDR3 bases are TGTGCCTGGAGTCAACAGGGGAATACGCAGTATTTT.